A single sample is the source of the 29 T cell receptor beta chains below, sequenced in a study of shared clonotypes between healthy human individuals. Method: immunoSEQ multiplex PCR; TCRdb's copy keeps in-frame clones and lacks some. Altogether roughly 1,600,000 clones are present, 98% being singletons, with the ten largest covering approximately 0.38%. Sequencing was performed on naive CD4+ T cells sorted from blood. Subset denoted: CD45RA+ positively selected. The receptors were sampled from a man aged 30 to 39 in good health.

This rearrangement joins TRBV27 to TRBJ1-2; a weak D match, TRBD1 (5 bases). Trimming removed 2 bases from V and 4 bases from J, with 20 bases in between. Germline loops: CDR1 MNHEY, CDR2 SMNVEV (reference sequence). The CDR3 is 17 amino acids. CDR3 amino acids: CASSLNSVRTGTYGYTF. The DNA for the CDR3 is TGTGCCAGCAGTTTAAATAGTGTAAGGACGGGGACCTATGGCTACACCTTC.

This clone was detected only once. The chain recombines TRBV28 with TRBJ1-5; possible D gene TRBD1, 6 bases. The germline gives CDR1 MDHEN, CDR2 SYDVKM. Deletions cut 6 bases from V and 6 bases from J, with 15 bases between. The CDR3 loop spans 14 amino acids. The CDR3 sequence is CASSPTGLGQPQHF. The CDR3 nucleotides are TGTGCCAGCAGCCCTACAGGGCTAGGTCAGCCCCAGCATTTT.

The chain couples TRBV6-1 to TRBJ2-7, with a possible D match to TRBD1 (5 bases). Trimming took 7 bases from V and 1 from J, leaving 14 bases between them. The germline CDR1 and CDR2 sequences are MNHNS and SASEGT. CDR3 size: 14 residues. CDR3 region: CASMKQGASYEQYF. CDR3 sequence (DNA): TGTGCCAGCATGAAGCAGGGTGCGTCCTACGAGCAGTACTTC.

The chain combines TRBV5-1 with TRBJ2-1; D unclear. The germline V and J ends were trimmed by 0 bases and 10 bases, with 8 bases remaining between them. The germline CDR1 and CDR2 sequences are SGHRS and YFSETQ. The CDR3 runs to 12 residues. The DNA for the CDR3 is TGCGCCAGCAGCTTGGCCTCTGAAGAGCAGTTCTTC. It specifies CASSLASEEQFF.

The genes are TRBV19 and TRBJ2-6; 8 bases align to TRBD1. The germline gives CDR1 LNHDA, CDR2 SQIVND (reference sequence). This CDR3 has 18 amino acids. With V trimmed by 6 bases and J by 0 bases, 10 bases remained unmatched. The CDR3 sequence: CASRIGRDRYSGANVLTF. The CDR3 coding sequence is TGTGCCAGTAGAATCGGGCGGGACAGGTACTCTGGGGCCAACGTCCTGACTTTC.

The chain combines TRBV29-1 with TRBJ1-2, with D hard to call. V dropped 4 bases and J dropped 4 bases, with 10 bases sitting between them. Germline values: CDR1 SQVTM, CDR2 ANQGSEA. The CDR3 runs 12 residues. CDR3 in DNA: TGCAGCGTTGCCGGCGGAATCTATGGCTACACCTTC. This codes for CSVAGGIYGYTF.

In regard to this clone: Other DNA sequences of this sample code for an identical CDR3. The chain uses TRBV7-2 and TRBJ2-5; D call uncertain. Germline V gene sequence: CDR1 SGHTA, CDR2 FQGNSA. The CDR3 consists of 13 residues. V was pared by 2 bases and J by 5 bases, with 9 bases between. CDR3 sequence (DNA): TGTGCCAGCAGCTTACCGGGCGTCGAGACCCAGTACTTC. This gives the protein CASSLPGVETQYF.

This chain uses TRBV19 with TRBJ2-5, with D possibly being TRBD1 (5 bases). Trimming removed 4 bases from V and 7 bases from J, with 13 bases in between. The germline CDR1 and CDR2 sequences are LNHDA and SQIVND (reference sequence). This CDR3 is 13 amino acids long. CDR3 region: CASSTTGLATQYF. In DNA form, the CDR3 reads TGTGCCAGTAGTACCACAGGTCTGGCGACCCAGTACTTC. Variable domain in full (rest from reference TRBV19 and TRBJ2-5): DGGITQSPKYLFRKEGQNVTLSCEQNLNHDAMYWYRQDPGQGLRLIYYSQIVNDFQKGDIAEGYSVSREKKESFPLTVTSAQKNPTAFYLCASSTTGLATQYFGPGTRLLVL.

J is TRBJ2-1 and V is TRBV28, with 10 bases matching TRBD2. This CDR3 is built from 15 residues. V lost 5 bases, J lost 7 bases, and 8 bases stayed unmatched. Germline values: CDR1 MDHEN, CDR2 SYDVKM. The CDR3 DNA reads TGTGCCAGCAGTCCAGGGACTAGCGTAGGGAATGAGCAGTTCTTC. It translates to CASSPGTSVGNEQFF.

The V and J genes are TRBV27 and TRBJ2-1, with 11 bases that match TRBD2. The CDR3 runs 16 residues. CDR1 and CDR2 from the germline V gene are MNHEY and SMNVEV (reference sequence). V gave up 5 bases and J gave up 6 bases; unmatched junction bases: 9. The CDR3 nucleotides read TGTGCCAGCAGTACCACTACTAGCGGGAGAACCAATGAGCAGTTCTTC. Translation gives CASSTTTSGRTNEQFF.

The chain combines TRBV18 with TRBJ1-2; TRBD1 matches at 7 bases. From germline, CDR1 is KGHSH and CDR2 LQKENI. This CDR3 comprises 15 residues. V lost 6 bases to trimming and J lost 4 bases; unmatched junction nucleotides: 11. The CDR3 here is CASSILDTGAYGYTF. DNA of the CDR3: TGTGCCAGCTCCATACTGGATACAGGGGCCTATGGCTACACCTTC.

The genes are TRBV2 and TRBJ1-1; weak D call: TRBD1 (6 bases). CDR3 length: 13 residues. Germline CDR1 is SNHLY and CDR2 is FYNNEI. Trimming cost V 7 bases and J 4 bases, with 13 bases left between them. CDR3 sequence: CASIQGVGTEAFF. CDR3 nucleotide sequence: TGTGCCAGCATACAGGGTGTCGGCACTGAAGCTTTCTTT. Filled out from reference TRBV2 and TRBJ1-1, the complete variable domain reads EPEVTQTPSHQVTQMGQEVILRCVPISNHLYFYWYRQILGQKVEFLVSFYNNEISEKSEIFDDQFSVERPDGSNFTLKIRSTKLEDSAMYFCASIQGVGTEAFFGQGTRLTVV.

The rearrangement uses TRBV2 and TRBJ2-5; no clear D. Germline V gives CDR1 SNHLY, CDR2 FYNNEI. Trimming left V 2 bases short and J 1 base short, with 5 bases between. The CDR3 covers 13 residues. The CDR3 DNA is TGTGCCAGCAGTGAAATCCCCCAAGAGACCCAGTACTTC. It translates to CASSEIPQETQYF.

The V call is TRBV5-6, the J call TRBJ2-1; D is unresolved. Trimming took 4 bases from V and 6 from J, leaving 17 bases between them. CDR3 length: 15 amino acids. Germline assignment: CDR1 SGHDT and CDR2 YYEEEE. The CDR3 region has the DNA TGTGCCAGCAGCAAGTTAGATAATAGGGCCAATGAGCAGTTCTTC. Encoded protein: CASSKLDNRANEQFF.

This chain uses TRBV5-1 with TRBJ2-3; no definite D call. V lost 2 bases and J lost 3, with 10 bases in between. There are 14 residues in the CDR3. The germline CDR1 and CDR2 sequences are SGHRS and YFSETQ. The CDR3, as DNA: TGCGCCAGCAGCTTTCGGAGAGAGACAGATACGCAGTATTTT. Translating it yields CASSFRRETDTQYF.

V usage is TRBV5-4 and J usage is TRBJ1-2, with D tentatively TRBD1 (6 bases). Trimming left V 4 bases short and J 5 bases short, with 12 bases between. The CDR3 is 13 residues long. The germline CDR1 and CDR2 sequences are SGHNT and YYREEE (reference sequence). The CDR3 DNA reads TGTGCCAGCAGCCGATACAGGGCGTATGGCTACACCTTC. The encoded protein is CASSRYRAYGYTF.

V is TRBV7-2 and J is TRBJ2-1, with TRBD2 identical over 8 bases. CDR3 length: 15 residues. Germline trimming cut 4 bases from V and 0 bases from J; bases unmatched to any gene: 2. The germline V gene has CDR1 SGHTA and CDR2 FQGNSA. The CDR3 nucleotides are TGTGCCAGCAGCTCCCTAGCGGGCTCCTACAATGAGCAGTTCTTC. Protein sequence: CASSSLAGSYNEQFF.

The J gene is TRBJ2-7, the V gene TRBV28; D unresolved. Trimming cost V 8 bases and J 4 bases, with 15 bases left between them. The CDR3 loop spans 13 amino acids. The germline V gene encodes CDR1 MDHEN and CDR2 SYDVKM. The CDR3 is CASVRWLAYEQYF. DNA of the CDR3: TGTGCCAGCGTGCGCTGGCTGGCGTACGAGCAGTACTTC.

V is TRBV19 and J is TRBJ2-3; TRBD1 might be the D (5 bases). This CDR3 spans 13 amino acids. The V gene lost 5 bases and the J gene lost 0 bases, with 6 bases spanning the gap. Germline CDR1 is LNHDA and CDR2 is SQIVND (reference sequence). The CDR3 DNA follows: TGTGCCAGTAGTGGGGCTAGCACAGATACGCAGTATTTT. Its protein product is CASSGASTDTQYF. Full variable domain (missing parts from reference TRBV19 and TRBJ2-3): DGGITQSPKYLFRKEGQNVTLSCEQNLNHDAMYWYRQDPGQGLRLIYYSQIVNDFQKGDIAEGYSVSREKKESFPLTVTSAQKNPTAFYLCASSGASTDTQYFGPGTRLTVL.

The rearrangement joins TRBV7-3 to TRBJ2-6; unclear D gene. CDR1 and CDR2 (germline): SGHTA, FQGTGA. The CDR3 has 15 amino acids. V gave up 5 bases and J gave up 2 bases, with 10 bases separating them. The CDR3 here is CASSPRPAGANVLTF. The DNA of the CDR3 is TGTGCCAGCAGCCCGCGCCCAGCTGGGGCCAACGTCCTGACTTTC.

This chain uses TRBV9 with TRBJ2-5; TRBD2 matches 11 bases. CDR3 length: 15 residues. V lost 0 bases and J lost 5; bases outside the gene matches: 3. Germline V lookup: CDR1 SGDLS, CDR2 YYNGEE. CDR3 in amino acids: CASSVGLAGMETQYF. CDR3 DNA sequence: TGTGCCAGCAGCGTAGGACTAGCGGGGATGGAGACCCAGTACTTC.

The CDR3 bases are TGTGCCAGTAGTGTGCGACAGGGGATCGCAACTAATGAAAAACTGTTTTTT. It translates to CASSVRQGIATNEKLFF. This sequence joins TRBV19 and TRBJ1-4, with 8 nucleotides matching TRBD1. The CDR3 is 17 amino acids. After removal of 5 bases from V and 0 bases from J, the junction contained 8 bases not matched to a gene. Germline V CDR1 and CDR2: LNHDA, SQIVND (reference sequence).

The rearrangement links TRBV7-2 to TRBJ1-5; D remains ambiguous. Trimming stripped 2 bases from V and 3 bases from J, with 11 bases between. The germline CDR1 and CDR2 sequences are SGHTA and FQGNSA. This CDR3 has 15 amino acids. The CDR3 loop reads CASSLYGRTNQPQHF. CDR3 sequence (DNA): TGTGCCAGCAGCTTATATGGGCGGACCAATCAGCCCCAGCATTTT.

The chain links TRBV18 to TRBJ2-7; 7 bases line up with TRBD1. CDR1 is KGHSH and CDR2 is LQKENI in the germline V gene. The junction had 13 bases not matched to a gene; V was cut back by 5 bases and J by 0 bases. The length of the CDR3 is 17 residues. The CDR3 loop is CASSTTRRGQNSYEQYF. CDR3 DNA: TGTGCCAGCTCAACAACGCGTCGGGGACAGAACTCCTACGAGCAGTACTTC.

The chain is built from TRBV29-1 and TRBJ2-1, with TRBD2 matching over 13 bases. With V trimmed by 6 bases and J by 4 bases, 21 bases remained unmatched. Germline lookup yields CDR1 SQVTM and CDR2 ANQGSEA. The length of the CDR3 is 20 residues. The CDR3 protein is CSVASTLAGGPFLVYNEQFF. CDR3 DNA: TGCAGCGTCGCCTCTACACTAGCGGGAGGGCCTTTTCTGGTGTACAATGAGCAGTTCTTC.

The gene calls are TRBV30 and TRBJ2-7, with 8 bases that match TRBD2. The germline V gene has CDR1 GTSNPN and CDR2 SVGIG (reference sequence). This CDR3 region has 14 residues. J gave up 0 bases and V 8 bases, and 9 bases lay outside the gene matches. Here the CDR3 reads CAGASGSFSYEQYF. CDR3 in DNA: TGTGCCGGTGCGAGCGGGAGCTTCTCCTACGAGCAGTACTTC. Using reference TRBV30 and TRBJ2-7 for the parts outside the CDR3, the full variable domain is SQTIHQWPATLVQPVGSPLSLECTVEGTSNPNLYWYRQAAGRGLQLLFYSVGIGQISSEVPQNLSASRPQDRQFILSSKKLLLSDSGFYLCAGASGSFSYEQYFGPGTRLTVT.

V is TRBV20-1 and J is TRBJ2-7; D may be TRBD1 (5 bases). The CDR3 extends over 11 amino acids. V lost 1 base and J 10 bases, leaving 11 bases between the germline ends. Germline values: CDR1 DFQATT, CDR2 SNEGSKA (reference sequence). CDR3 region: CSARAGISQYF. The CDR3 DNA sequence: TGCAGTGCTAGAGCAGGGATTAGCCAGTACTTC.

With regard to this clone: The same CDR3 is also encoded by other DNA sequences in this sample. The genes are TRBV7-2 and TRBJ1-1; tentatively, D is TRBD1 (5 bases). This CDR3 is built from 14 residues. The ends were cut back, 5 bases at V and 2 bases at J, with 12 bases in the middle. Germline CDR1 and CDR2: SGHTA and FQGNSA. CDR3 sequence (DNA): TGTGCCAGCAGCCTAAGTAGGGGAAACACTGAAGCTTTCTTT. Translation: CASSLSRGNTEAFF. Filled out from reference TRBV7-2 and TRBJ1-1, the complete variable domain reads GAGVSQSPSNKVTEKGKDVELRCDPISGHTALYWYRQSLGQGLEFLIYFQGNSAPDKSGLPSDRFSAERTGGSVSTLTIQRTQQEDSAVYLCASSLSRGNTEAFFGQGTRLTVV.

This chain joins TRBV5-1 and TRBJ1-2; D is ambiguous. Germline CDR1 reads SGHRS; CDR2 reads YFSETQ. The CDR3 extends over 12 amino acids. V lost 4 bases to trimming and J lost 3 bases, with 7 bases between them. CDR3 sequence reads: CASSANYYGYTF. The CDR3 bases are TGCGCCAGCAGCGCGAATTACTATGGCTACACCTTC.